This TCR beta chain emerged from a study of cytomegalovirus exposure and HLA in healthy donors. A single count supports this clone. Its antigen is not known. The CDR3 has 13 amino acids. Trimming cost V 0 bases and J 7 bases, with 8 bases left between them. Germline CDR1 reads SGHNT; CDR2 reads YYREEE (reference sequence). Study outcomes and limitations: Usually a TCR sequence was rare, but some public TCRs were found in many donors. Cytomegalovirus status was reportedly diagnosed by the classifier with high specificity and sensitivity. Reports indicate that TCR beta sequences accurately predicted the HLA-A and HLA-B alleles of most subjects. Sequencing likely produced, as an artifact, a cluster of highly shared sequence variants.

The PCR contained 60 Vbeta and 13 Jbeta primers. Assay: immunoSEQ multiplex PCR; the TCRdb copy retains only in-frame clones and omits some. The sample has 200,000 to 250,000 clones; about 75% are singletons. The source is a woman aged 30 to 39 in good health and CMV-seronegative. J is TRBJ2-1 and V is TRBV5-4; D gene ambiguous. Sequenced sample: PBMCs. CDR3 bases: TGTGCCAGCAGCTTGGTGTCTACGAATGAGCAGTTCTTC. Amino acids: CASSLVSTNEQFF.